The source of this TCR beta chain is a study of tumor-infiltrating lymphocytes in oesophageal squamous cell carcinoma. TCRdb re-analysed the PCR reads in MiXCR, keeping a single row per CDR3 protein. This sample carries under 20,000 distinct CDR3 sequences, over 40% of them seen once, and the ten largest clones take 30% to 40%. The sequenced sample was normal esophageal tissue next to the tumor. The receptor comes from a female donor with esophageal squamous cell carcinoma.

The CDR3 is CASTSGGGRGAEAFF. The CDR3 nucleotides are TGTGCCAGCACCTCAGGCGGGGGTCGGGGGGCTGAAGCTTTCTTT. V is TRBV7-4 and J is TRBJ1-1; a possible D gene is TRBD1 (5 bases). The germline V gene has CDR1 SGHVT and CDR2 SQSDAQ. V dropped 7 bases and J dropped 6 bases, with 21 bases sitting between them. CDR3 length: 15 residues.